The rows below give T cell receptor beta chains drawn from one sample of a study of cytomegalovirus exposure and HLA in healthy donors. TCRdb's table, derived via immunoSEQ multiplex PCR, lists solely in-frame clones and lacks some. The sample contains some 120,000 clones, around 77% of which appear only once. Sequencing was performed on PBMCs. Receptors were obtained from a man aged 50 or older in good health and CMV-seronegative. CDR3s include the opening cysteine and the closing phenylalanine or tryptophan. The D gene is left open where the match is weak. Clone size is not always given. Where it is, it says once, few, many or a class for expanded clones.

V gene	J gene	CDR3 length	clone size	D gene	CDR3 DNA	CDR3 protein
TRBV10-3	TRBJ2-5	14	-	-	TGTGCCGTAAAGCCCCACCTGGAGAAAGAGACCCAGTACTTC	CAVKPHLEKETQYF
TRBV30	TRBJ1-5	16	-	-	TGTGCCTGGAGTAAACAGGGAGGGGTACGAAATCAGCCCCAGCATTTT	CAWSKQGGVRNQPQHF
TRBV25-1	TRBJ1-1	14	-	-	TGTGCCAGCTCCGGACATACGTCGGGCACTGAAGCTTTCTTT	CASSGHTSGTEAFF
TRBV6-5	TRBJ2-1	14	-	TRBD2	TGTGCCAGCAGTTACGGGACTACTTACAATGAGCAGTTCTTC	CASSYGTTYNEQFF
TRBV4-1	TRBJ2-1	15	few	-	TGCGCCAGCAGCCAAGATGGAACAGGATTCAATGAGCAGTTCTTC	CASSQDGTGFNEQFF
TRBV30	TRBJ1-2	12	-	TRBD1	TGTGCCTGGAGTACCGGGACAGGTGTCCACACCTTC	CAWSTGTGVHTF
TRBV10-3	TRBJ2-7	14	-	-	TGTGCCATCAGTGAACAGGGCAGCGCCTACGAGCAGTACTTC	CAISEQGSAYEQYF
TRBV28	TRBJ2-2	14	-	TRBD1	TGTGCCAGCATTCCAGGGGGCGCGACCGGGGAGCTGTTTTTT	CASIPGGATGELFF
TRBV28	TRBJ1-4	14	few	TRBD1	TGTGCCAGCAGTTTAGGGACAGGGTTTGAAAAACTGTTTTTT	CASSLGTGFEKLFF
TRBV5-8	TRBJ2-5	18	once	TRBD1	TGTGCCAGCAGCCCGGACAGGGGTAGGGTCGGACAGCAAGAGACCCAGTACTTC	CASSPDRGRVGQQETQYF
TRBV19	TRBJ2-2	15	-	-	TGTGCCAGTAGTATTCCGGGAGTAGACACCGGGGAGCTGTTTTTT	CASSIPGVDTGELFF
TRBV19	TRBJ1-5	18	-	TRBD1	TGTGCCAGTAGAAGTCGGACAGGGTTTGGGAGTAGCAATCAGCCCCAGCATTTT	CASRSRTGFGSSNQPQHF
TRBV14	TRBJ2-1	19	-	TRBD2	TGTGCCAGCAGCCCCCTTAGACTAGCGGGAACACGAATCTACAATGAGCAGTTCTTC	CASSPLRLAGTRIYNEQFF
TRBV2	TRBJ2-7	12	once	TRBD1	TGTGCCAGTCGACAGGGGGAATACGAGCAGTACTTC	CASRQGEYEQYF
TRBV30	TRBJ1-3	15	-	-	TGTGCCTGGAGTGTAACGGGGTCCTCTGGAAACACCATATATTTT	CAWSVTGSSGNTIYF
TRBV28	TRBJ1-5	15	few	TRBD1	TGTGCCAGCGGCGGGACAGGTTTATACAATCAGCCCCAGCATTTT	CASGGTGLYNQPQHF
TRBV5-1	TRBJ1-2	14	-	TRBD1	TGCGCCAGCAGCGGGGACAGGGAGAACTATGGCTACACCTTC	CASSGDRENYGYTF
TRBV28	TRBJ2-1	16	-	TRBD2	TGTGCCAGCAGCCGTTCCGGGACTAGCGGGAGGGGTGAGCAGTTCTTC	CASSRSGTSGRGEQFF
TRBV7-2	TRBJ2-7	12	-	-	TGTGCCAGCAGCTCCCTTCGGGACGAGCAGTACTTC	CASSSLRDEQYF
TRBV11-2	TRBJ1-2	13	-	-	TGTGCCAGCAGCTTATCGAGAGTATCCGGCTACACCTTC	CASSLSRVSGYTF
TRBV30	TRBJ1-5	14	-	-	TGTGCCTGGAACCAGGGAGGCGGCAATCAGCCCCAGCATTTT	CAWNQGGGNQPQHF
TRBV4-2	TRBJ2-2	17	-	-	TGTGCCAGCAGCCAAGATATGAATAGCGGTAACACCGGGGAGCTGTTTTTT	CASSQDMNSGNTGELFF
TRBV6-1	TRBJ2-1	14	-	-	TGTGCCAGCAGTGAAGACCAGTCCTACAATGAGCAGTTCTTC	CASSEDQSYNEQFF
TRBV6-5	TRBJ1-2	14	-	-	TGTGCCAGCAGTGGAGCGGACGTCCTTTATGGCTACACCTTC	CASSGADVLYGYTF
TRBV11-2	TRBJ1-1	15	-	-	TGTGCCAGCAGCCGACGGGGGGGGCCGAACACTGAAGCTTTCTTT	CASSRRGGPNTEAFF
TRBV29-1	TRBJ2-3	14	-	TRBD2	TGCAGCGTTACCGTCCCGGGACTAGCTGATACGCAGTATTTT	CSVTVPGLADTQYF
TRBV9	TRBJ1-2	13	-	-	TGTGCCAGCAGCGTAGAGGAGGACCACGGGTACACCTTC	CASSVEEDHGYTF
TRBV28	TRBJ2-7	14	-	TRBD2	TGTGCCAGCAGTTTGCCTAGCGGGACCTACGAGCAGTACTTC	CASSLPSGTYEQYF
TRBV4-3	TRBJ2-3	16	-	TRBD2	TGCGCCAGCAGCCAGGACGGGGGACTAGGTCAAGATACGCAGTATTTT	CASSQDGGLGQDTQYF
TRBV19	TRBJ2-2	17	-	-	TGTGCCCGGATCACCCGGGGGGAAGGGGGTGACACCGGGGAGCTGTTTTTT	CARITRGEGGDTGELFF
TRBV6-1	TRBJ1-2	14	-	-	TGTGCCAGCAGTCTAAGGGGGTCTAACTATGGCTACACCTTC	CASSLRGSNYGYTF
TRBV29-1	TRBJ2-7	12	once	-	TGCAGCGTCCGGGACACTTATACCGAGCAGTACTTC	CSVRDTYTEQYF
TRBV18	TRBJ2-5	13	-	-	TGTGCCAGCTCACCGGCACAGTTCGAGACCCAGTACTTC	CASSPAQFETQYF
TRBV15	TRBJ2-1	15	-	-	TGTGCCACCAGCAGAGCACTCGCAAGTTACAATGAGCAGTTCTTC	CATSRALASYNEQFF
TRBV29-1	TRBJ2-5	17	once	TRBD1	TGCAGCGTTGTGGCGCAGGGGGCTCCTACAAGCCAAGAGACCCAGTACTTC	CSVVAQGAPTSQETQYF
TRBV4-3	TRBJ1-3	17	-	-	TGCGCCAGCAGCCAAGTTGGCCACCACACCTCTGGAAACACCATATATTTT	CASSQVGHHTSGNTIYF
TRBV27	TRBJ2-7	14	-	-	TGTGCCAGCAGTTCCCACAGGGTTAGCGACGAGCAGTACTTC	CASSSHRVSDEQYF
TRBV28	TRBJ2-7	15	-	-	TGTGCCAGCAGCCCCGTGACTGGCGGGAAAGACGAGCAGTACTTC	CASSPVTGGKDEQYF
TRBV2	TRBJ2-2	18	-	-	TGTGCCAGCAGTGAAGCCGGGACTTGGCCAGACCTTACCGGGGAGCTGTTTTTT	CASSEAGTWPDLTGELFF
TRBV2	TRBJ2-7	15	-	TRBD2	TGTGCCAGCGGAAGGGAGGGAGGGCCTCTGAACGAGCAGTACTTC	CASGREGGPLNEQYF
TRBV15	TRBJ1-1	13	-	-	TGTGCCACCAGCAGAGGCAGGGGAACTGAAGCTTTCTTT	CATSRGRGTEAFF
TRBV7-2	TRBJ2-2	17	-	TRBD2	TGTGCCAGCAGCCCCCCGGGACTAGCGGGAGGGTCCGGGGAGCTGTTTTTT	CASSPPGLAGGSGELFF